The present T cell receptor (beta chain) was sequenced within a study of T cell repertoires in cytomegalovirus infection. This clonotype was picked up a small number of times. The antigen remains unidentified. General study findings and limits: Dominating the ex vivo response were TCR beta clonotypes that were CMV-specific and HLA-C-restricted.

Germline assignment: CDR1 MNHEY and CDR2 SVGEGT. Trimming at V came to 7 bases and at J to 5 bases, leaving 16 bases not matched to a gene. The CDR3 totals 16 residues. Via MiXCR, TCRdb re-called the reads, giving one row per CDR3 protein. This table has 800,000 to 950,000 distinct CDR3 sequences, 32% appearing once. Sample: cultured CD8+ T cells from PBMCs, taken from culture after CMV antigen stimulation. This sequence originates from a human donor in good health (CMV status not recorded). Some clones in this sample may be carry-over from other donors' samples. The chain carries TRBV6-2 or TRBV6-3 and TRBJ1-1, with 7 bases identical to TRBD1. DNA of the CDR3: TGTGCCAGCACTTCGTCGGGAAGGACAGGACCTACTGAAGCTTTCTTT. This translates into CASTSSGRTGPTEAFF.